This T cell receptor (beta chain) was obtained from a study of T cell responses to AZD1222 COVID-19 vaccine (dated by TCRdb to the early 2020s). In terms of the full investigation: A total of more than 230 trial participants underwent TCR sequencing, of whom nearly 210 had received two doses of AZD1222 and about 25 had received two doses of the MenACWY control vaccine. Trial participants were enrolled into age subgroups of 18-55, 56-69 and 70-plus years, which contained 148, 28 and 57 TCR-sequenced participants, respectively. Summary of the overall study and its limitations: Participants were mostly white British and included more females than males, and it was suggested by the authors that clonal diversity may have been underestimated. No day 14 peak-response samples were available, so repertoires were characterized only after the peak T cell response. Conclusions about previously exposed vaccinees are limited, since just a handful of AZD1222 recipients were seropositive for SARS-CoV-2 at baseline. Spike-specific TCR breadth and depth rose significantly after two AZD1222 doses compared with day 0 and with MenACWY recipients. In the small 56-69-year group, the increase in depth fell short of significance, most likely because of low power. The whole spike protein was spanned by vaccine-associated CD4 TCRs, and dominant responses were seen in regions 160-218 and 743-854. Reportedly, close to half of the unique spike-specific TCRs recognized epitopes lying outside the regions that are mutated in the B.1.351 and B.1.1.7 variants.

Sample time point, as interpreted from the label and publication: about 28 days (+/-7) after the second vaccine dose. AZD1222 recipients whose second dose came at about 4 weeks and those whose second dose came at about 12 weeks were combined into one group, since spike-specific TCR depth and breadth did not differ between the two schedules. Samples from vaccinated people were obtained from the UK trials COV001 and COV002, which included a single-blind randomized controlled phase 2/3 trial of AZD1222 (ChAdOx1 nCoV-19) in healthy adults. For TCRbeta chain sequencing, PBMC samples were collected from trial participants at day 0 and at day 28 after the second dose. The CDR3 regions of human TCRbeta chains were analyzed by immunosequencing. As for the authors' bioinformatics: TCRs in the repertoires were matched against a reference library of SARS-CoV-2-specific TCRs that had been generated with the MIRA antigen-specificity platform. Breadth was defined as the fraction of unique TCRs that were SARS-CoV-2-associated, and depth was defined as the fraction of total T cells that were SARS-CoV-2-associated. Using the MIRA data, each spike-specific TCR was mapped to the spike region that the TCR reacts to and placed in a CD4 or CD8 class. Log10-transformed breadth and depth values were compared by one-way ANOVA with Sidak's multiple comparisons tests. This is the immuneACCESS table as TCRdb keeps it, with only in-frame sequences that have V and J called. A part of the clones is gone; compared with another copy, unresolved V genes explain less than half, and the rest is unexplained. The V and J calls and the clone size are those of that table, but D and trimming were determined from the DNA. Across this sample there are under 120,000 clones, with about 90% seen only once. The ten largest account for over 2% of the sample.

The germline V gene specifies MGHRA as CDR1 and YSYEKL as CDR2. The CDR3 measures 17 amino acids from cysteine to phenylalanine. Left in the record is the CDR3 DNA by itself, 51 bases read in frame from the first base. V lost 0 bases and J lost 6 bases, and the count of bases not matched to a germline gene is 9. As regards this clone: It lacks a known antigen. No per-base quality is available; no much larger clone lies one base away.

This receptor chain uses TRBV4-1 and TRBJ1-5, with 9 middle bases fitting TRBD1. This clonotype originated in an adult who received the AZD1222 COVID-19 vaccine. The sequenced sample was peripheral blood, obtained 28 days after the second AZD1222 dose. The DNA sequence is TGCGCCAGCAGCCAAGATTTACAGGGGGCGTTCGTTCAGCCCCAGCATTTT. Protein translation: CASSQDLQGAFVQPQHF.